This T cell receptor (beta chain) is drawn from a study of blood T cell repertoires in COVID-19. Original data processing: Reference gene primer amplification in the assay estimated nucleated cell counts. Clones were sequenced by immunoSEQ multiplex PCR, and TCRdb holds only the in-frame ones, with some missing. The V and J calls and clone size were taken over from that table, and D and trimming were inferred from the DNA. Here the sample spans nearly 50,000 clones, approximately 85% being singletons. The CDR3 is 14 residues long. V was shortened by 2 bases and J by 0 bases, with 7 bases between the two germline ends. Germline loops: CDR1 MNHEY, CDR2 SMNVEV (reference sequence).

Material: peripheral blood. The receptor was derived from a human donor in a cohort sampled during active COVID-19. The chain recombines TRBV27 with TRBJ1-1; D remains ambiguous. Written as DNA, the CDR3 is TGTGCCAGCAGTTTACGAGGGCTGAACACTGAAGCTTTCTTT. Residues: CASSLRGLNTEAFF.